This T cell receptor beta chain was captured by sequencing in a study of blood T cells in healthy people across ages. Across the study: Template switching caught about one barcoded beta molecule for each two T cells.

Trimming took 2 bases from V and 6 from J, leaving 11 bases between them. The germline CDR1 and CDR2 sequences are DFQATT and SNEGSKA (reference sequence). The CDR3 has 12 residues. This clonotype was detected a few times. PCR was performed a second time for roughly 6 to 12 cycles using a sample-barcoded 5' primer and a J-beta primer mix. Each cDNA was tagged by a template-switch adaptor containing 12 random nucleotides. TCRdb reanalysed the 5' RACE reads using MiXCR and keeps one entry per CDR3 protein. The sample has 750,000 or so distinct CDR3 sequences, around 25% seen once; the top ten hold under 9.5%. This same sample was also taken into another study, of T cells of mothers and their children. That investigation notes: Versus unrelated pairs, overlap was slightly higher in related mother-child pairs, without reaching significance.

The chain couples TRBV20-1 to TRBJ2-7; D uncertain. The clonotype comes from a boy under 18 in good health. The sequenced sample consisted of blood. The CDR3 DNA follows: TGCAGTGCTAGACGCCCAGTCCGCGAGCAGTACTTC. Translated: CSARRPVREQYF.